The text below deals with one TCR beta chain. Its target antigen remains unknown. Base qualities were left out, and no much larger clone turns up one base away. The cohort comprised some 730 healthy bone marrow donors. At the time of sampling, every cohort member was nominally healthy, though immune exposures that went unrecorded were likely present. The donor tested CMV seronegative, placing the donor among the roughly 400 seronegative members of the cohort. Every donor gave a peripheral blood sample, and the peripheral blood mononuclear cells from that sample were used for TCR beta sequencing. The Qiagen DNeasy Blood Extraction Kit was used to extract genomic DNA from the blood cell samples. This specimen belongs to a study of cytomegalovirus exposure and HLA in healthy donors (dated by TCRdb to 2016 to 2017). Background for the entire study: An earlier analysis of some 600 of the donors reported approximately 300 Gb of sequence data and 95 million to 140 million unique TCR beta sequences obtained from approximately 180 million T cells. A later analysis re-analyzed previously published TCR beta repertoires from 500 to 700 donors and added high-resolution HLA genotyping to study TCR occurrence patterns. Because of strong linkage in the cohort, roughly five DR-DQ haplotypes were treated as single units for association and clustering. About 280 gigabases of sequencing data and 70 million to 95 million unique TCR sequences made up an early release that covered several hundred HLA-typed donors. To predict cytomegalovirus infection status, the study combined high-throughput TCR immunosequencing, statistical association of individual TCRs with disease status, and machine learning. The study was designed to test whether signatures of past pathogen exposure could be identified by cataloging public T cell receptors. Along with the approximately 700-subject first cohort, a separate validation cohort of 120 different subjects was used. In the later analysis, no new phenotypic data were used to find candidate immune exposures; instead, reliance was placed on TCR beta sequences and their occurrence across donors. In an earlier analysis of 587 of the donors, high-throughput TCR beta sequencing was used to judge whether each TCR beta V gene segment behaved as functional or pseudogenic. Across roughly 420 genotyped donors of the cohort, an average of about 240,000 unique TCR beta nucleotide sequences per donor were sequenced, and about a sixth of those sequences were non-productive. The study profiled the T cell repertoires of hundreds of subjects by immunosequencing and related them to cytomegalovirus serostatus. Typing coverage varied by locus: roughly 629-640 donors for A, B, C, DRB1 and DQB1; approximately 520 for DQA1; about 570 for DPA1; more than 450 for DPB1. A later genetic analysis took genome-wide SNP genotypes for 398 of the 666 donors and used that subset as a discovery cohort. Every discovery cohort repertoire had been produced on one sequencing platform. HLA typing covered class I and class II loci at four-digit resolution. Alongside the repertoire data, information on donor age, sex, ethnicity and CMV serostatus was compiled. Among the roughly 370 genotyped donors, approximately 82% belonged to the genetic ancestry cluster associated with self-reported Caucasian donors. Study-wide conclusions, independent of this receptor: In a later analysis, HLA-associated TCR beta chains were found to be more clonally expanded and to have lower generation probabilities than equally common non-associated chains. According to a later analysis, TCR association rates differed among HLA loci, with DRB1 alleles showing the most associated TCRs and HLA-C alleles showing the fewest. HLA typing was unavailable for some donors at each locus, so association tests used only the typed subset. A group of highly shared sequence variants was considered likely to be a technical artifact of the sequencing pipeline. An earlier analysis of some 590 of the donors showed that most TCR beta V segments appeared in productive rearrangements either about 87% or about 30% of the time, which broadly matched IMGT annotations. In a later genetic analysis, a missense DCLRE1C variant was associated with V-gene and J-gene trimming of TCR beta chains, and the association was replicated in an independent cohort. According to a later genetic analysis, donors in an Asian-associated ancestry cluster had fewer N-insertions in productive TCRs than the approximately 670-donor mean. While some public TCRs were present in many individuals, most TCR sequences turned up only very rarely across donors. A total of about 180 TCR beta chains were listed by the study as associated with cytomegalovirus. The only immune exposure information available for the cohort was CMV serostatus. A few of the identified cytomegalovirus-associated TCR beta chains were confirmed in vitro to be specific for cytomegalovirus antigens. In a later analysis, several top co-occurrence clusters were reported to appear linked to parvovirus B19, influenza, CMV and Epstein-Barr virus. At a false discovery rate of 0.05, a later analysis linked 16,000 or so TCR beta sequences to specific HLA alleles. Because the 87-base-pair reads could not distinguish some IMGT-functional V segments, including TRBV6-2 and TRBV6-3, those segments were excluded. Linkage disequilibrium might explain the correlated functional status among segregating V segments, but an unknown experimental factor could not be excluded. According to the authors, the approach could potentially be generalized to other disease states and immunological phenotypes. This cohort had only TCR beta chains sequenced, and the lack of alpha or paired-chain data limited which features could be detected. Sequencing depth was assumed to be roughly uniform across donors in the presence/absence analyses, though that assumption may not hold. A further reported finding was that TCR beta sequences accurately predicted the HLA-A and HLA-B alleles for most subjects in the first cohort. Assigning TCR associations to individual alleles was difficult when HLA alleles, especially DR and DQ, strongly co-occurred. According to a later analysis, most CMV-associated TCR beta chains appeared to be HLA-restricted, and the HLA associations seemed to be driven largely by CMV exposure. In both the original and validation cohorts, the classifier was reported to diagnose cytomegalovirus status with high specificity and sensitivity. Roughly 15 rarely observed V segments, including chromosome 9 orphons, were excluded from the earlier analysis of approximately 500 of the donors because counts were too low.

CDR1 and CDR2 (SQVTM, ANQGSEA) derive from the germline V gene. Trimming costs V 7 bases and J 2 bases, and their ends lie 17 bases apart. The CDR3 covers 14 residues, taking in both the cysteine and the phenylalanine. Of the read, only the CDR3 DNA is kept; its 42 bases are in frame from base 1. The library was generated by the immunoSEQ multiplex PCR assay. The multiplex PCR relied on a mix of 60 forward primers for TCR Vbeta segments and 13 reverse primers for TCR Jbeta segments. Amplification of the CDR3 region of rearranged TCR beta genes was performed with a multiplex PCR assay on genomic DNA. The amplified TCR beta libraries were sequenced on the Illumina HiSeq System as 87-base-pair reads. Under the source paper's analysis protocol: A later analysis counted approximately 74 million unique TCR beta chains across the 670 or so repertoires, and about 10 million of these chains were shared by at least two donors. Raw reads were error-corrected and collapsed into unique sequences with a nearest-neighbor algorithm that merged closely related sequences to remove PCR and sequencing errors. CDR3 sequences were aligned to IMGT reference sequences to assign V, D and J gene segments. For a sequence to be retained, a match of at least six nucleotides to both a V gene segment and a J gene segment was required. Rearrangements were called productive when the CDR3 lacked stop codons and stayed in frame with V and J; all others were non-productive. Following IMGT convention, CDR3 was defined as the stretch from the second conserved V-encoded cysteine to the conserved J-encoded phenylalanine. The earlier analysis of 587 of the donors excluded sequences that lacked an unambiguous match to a single V gene segment. An earlier analysis of 587 of the donors classified V segments as functional when productive rearrangements were above 56.7% and as segregating when the standard deviation between donors was above 5%. A statistical classification framework was built to diagnose cytomegalovirus status from the catalog of TCR beta chain sequences. In a later analysis, V and J genes were assigned by comparing TCR nucleotide sequences against IMGT/GENE-DB human TR gene sequences. A later analysis assigned CDR3 sequences and most-parsimonious VDJ recombination scenarios with the TCRdist pipeline. In a later analysis, each TCR beta chain was defined by its CDR3 amino acid sequence together with its V-gene family, and reads lacking a unique V-gene family were excluded. As a way to deal with suspected cross-contamination and a sequencing artifact, a later analysis dropped 450 to 700 nucleotide sequences that were highly shared and had low generation probability. A later analysis calculated a clonal expansion index for each public chain from normalized within-repertoire ranks of inferred template counts. In a later analysis, generation probabilities were computed using a VDJ recombination model fitted to out-of-frame rearrangements, and the results were checked against IGoR. Hypergeometric tests were used in a later analysis to score TCR-TCR, TCR-HLA and TCR-CMV co-occurrence, with a repertoire-size bias correction applied to the TCR pairs. A later analysis estimated false discovery rates by permuting HLA or CMV assignments 20 times. In a later analysis, co-occurring TCRs were grouped using DBSCAN, with TCRdist sequence similarity added in when clustering inside HLA-allele-positive subsets. For co-occurrence clustering, repertoires with fewer than 30,000 or more than 120,000 public chains were excluded, along with four to six repertoires with anomalous nucleotide sharing. Held by TCRdb, this immuneACCESS table contains in-frame sequences only and omits some clones. Under half of the omission traces to an unresolved V gene where checked; the cause of the rest is unknown. V and J calls and clone size are given by that table; D and trimming were obtained from the DNA. The sample data list more than 150,000 clones, and over 70% of these were observed just once. Of the sample, 3.8% is held by the ten largest clones.

Sequencing was carried out using PBMCs. The receptor comes from a man aged 50 or older in good health and CMV-seronegative. This sequence uses TRBV29-1 and TRBJ1-1; matching of 6 bases hints at TRBD1 as the D gene. The CDR3 in this case is CSAPSGDRNTEAFF. The bases read TGCAGCGCCCCCTCAGGGGATCGCAACACTGAAGCTTTCTTT.